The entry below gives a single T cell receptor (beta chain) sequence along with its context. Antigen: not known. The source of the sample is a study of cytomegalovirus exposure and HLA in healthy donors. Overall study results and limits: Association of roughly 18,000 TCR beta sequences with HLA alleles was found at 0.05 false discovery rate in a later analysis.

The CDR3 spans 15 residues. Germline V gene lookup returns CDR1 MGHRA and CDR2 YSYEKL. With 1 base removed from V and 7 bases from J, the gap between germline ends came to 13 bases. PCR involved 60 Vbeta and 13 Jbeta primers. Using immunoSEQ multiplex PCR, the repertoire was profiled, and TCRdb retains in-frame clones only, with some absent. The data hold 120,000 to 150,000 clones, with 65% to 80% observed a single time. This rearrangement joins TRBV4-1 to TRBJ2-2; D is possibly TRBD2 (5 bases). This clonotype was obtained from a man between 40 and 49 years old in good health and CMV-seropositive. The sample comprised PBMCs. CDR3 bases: TGCGCCAGCAGCCAAGTCGGTCGTCGGGGCGGGGAGCTGTTTTTT. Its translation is CASSQVGRRGGELFF.